What follows are 4 T cell receptor beta chains derived from one specimen sequenced in a study of blood T cell repertoires in COVID-19. Profiled with immunoSEQ multiplex PCR; TCRdb holds only in-frame clones, not every one. Seen here are nearly 350,000 clones, under 95% observed once, and the top ten hold roughly 3%. The sample taken for sequencing was peripheral blood. Receptor source: a woman aged 18-29 years who had recovered from COVID-19.

In this sample, this clone turned up a few times. V is TRBV10-3 and J is TRBJ1-1; D is unclear. Per the germline V gene, CDR1 is ENHRY and CDR2 is SYGVKD. V lost 3 bases, J lost 1 base, and 12 bases lay in between. The CDR3 length is 15 residues. Here the CDR3 reads CAISDEFTRNTEAFF. The CDR3 bases are TGTGCCATCAGTGATGAGTTTACTCGGAACACTGAAGCTTTCTTT.

V gene TRBV10-3 combines with J gene TRBJ2-2; D call uncertain. This CDR3 region has 15 residues. With 3 bases removed from V and 1 base from J, the gap between germline ends came to 9 bases. Germline lookup yields CDR1 ENHRY and CDR2 SYGVKD. The CDR3 sequence: CAISDSHKNTGELFF. As DNA, the CDR3 is TGTGCCATCAGTGACAGTCACAAGAACACCGGGGAGCTGTTTTTT.

The CDR3 DNA sequence: TGCGCCAGTAGACTAGCCGGCACAGATACGCAGTATTTT. It translates to CASRLAGTDTQYF. This rearrangement joins TRBV10-2 to TRBJ2-3, with 7 bases identical to TRBD2. Germline trimming cut 9 bases from V and 1 base from J; bases unmatched to any gene: 4. The CDR3 is made up of 13 amino acids. CDR1 is WSHSY and CDR2 is SAAADI in the germline V gene.

V and J are TRBV29-1 and TRBJ1-1, with 7 bases identical to TRBD1. The germline gives CDR1 SQVTM, CDR2 ANQGSEA. The CDR3 loop spans 12 amino acids. The ends lost 6 bases at V and 9 bases at J; junction bases unmatched: 10. The DNA for the CDR3 is TGCAGCGTGACCGGACAGGCTTTCCAAGCTTTCTTT. This translates into CSVTGQAFQAFF.